This entry concerns a single TCR beta chain. This clonotype occurred many times. Its antigen is still unknown. It has no much larger one-base neighbor in the sample; base qualities were not kept. Genomic DNA was used as template for profiling of TCR beta VDJ combinations and CDR3 sequences. An Illumina HiSeq 2000 was the platform used for TCR repertoire sequencing. Regarding the original processing steps: TRBV/TRBJ rearrangement plots, CDR3 size and DJ length profiles, and Simpson's diversity index were used to evaluate the repertoires. Whichever DNA sequence was most abundant in the deep sequencing data was defined as the immunodominant clone. CDR3 amino acid sequences were checked for sharing across subjects and were also compared against the VDJdb database and published repertoires. In-frame beta chains were kept once TCRdb had trimmed the public reads at Q25 with fastp and called clones with MiXCR. Each CDR3 protein gets just one entry, which takes the most common genes and DNA from the rows behind it. TCRdb, not the original authors, processed these V and J calls. Within this sample are some 200,000 distinct CDR3 sequences, with nearly 50% of them counted one time only. The top ten clones comprise about 9.7% of the sample.

This sample is drawn from a study of CD8+CD57+ T cells in acquired aplastic anemia (dated by TCRdb to 2016 to 2018). Study-level background: A mean of around 3 ug of DNA, ranging from about 0.19 to 30 ug, was extracted from sorted CD4+ and CD8+ cells. CD8+CD57+ expansion was defined as a frequency above the mean frequency observed in healthy subjects. The research as a whole found: Roughly 30 CD8+ CDR3 sequences were shared between patients and controls but appeared highly expressed in patients and within their immunodominant clones. Between patients and healthy controls, no significant difference in CD8+ Simpson's diversity was found (P=0.060).

Flow cytometry had shown CD8+CD57+ cell expansion in the patients selected for sequencing. Severe acquired aplastic anemia was diagnosed in all patients according to International Study of Aplastic Anemia and Agranulocytosis and Camitta criteria. No patient had received any therapy when blood was sampled. TCR repertoires of sorted CD4+ and CD8+ blood T cells from severe aplastic anemia patients and healthy subjects were deep-sequenced in the study. Patients were enrolled in the USA under clinicaltrials.gov protocols 00001620, 01623167, 00001397, 00071045, 00081523 and 00961064. Ficoll-Paque density gradient centrifugation was used to isolate peripheral blood mononuclear cells. Before DNA extraction, CD4+ and CD8+ T cells were sorted with FACS or magnetic beads. Via the germline V gene, CDR1 is SGHRS and CDR2 YFSETQ. Trimming at the junction amounts to 5 bases on V and 7 bases on J, and the germline ends lie 12 bases apart. Including the terminal cysteine and phenylalanine, the CDR3 comprises 13 residues. CDR3 DNA is the only sequence kept; it has 39 bases, read in frame from the first base.

The specimen was sorted CD4+, CD8+, or CD8+CD57+ T cells (not recorded which) from PBMCs. The sequence derives from a human donor with aplastic anemia. The rearrangement combines TRBV5-1 with TRBJ2-2, and perhaps TRBD2 as D gene, on 5 matching bases. The base sequence is TGCGCCAGCAGGTATAGCGACGGCGGGGAGCTGTTTTTT. Protein translation: CASRYSDGGELFF.